Listed below are T cell receptor beta chains from one sample, sequenced in a study of shared clonotypes between healthy human individuals. Here immunoSEQ multiplex PCR was the method, and the copy in TCRdb shows in-frame clones only, minus some. The table has around 340,000 clones, 70% to 75% seen once. Specimen: memory CD4+ T cells sorted from blood. These receptor sequences come from a man aged 25 to 45 in good health. Both conserved end residues are part of each CDR3. D genes are given only for firm matches. Some rows mark clone size as missing; the rest say once, few, many or name a class of expanded clone.

>TRBV5-6|TRBD1|TRBJ2-2|few
CASSSGTVLVHGELFF
TGTGCCAGCAGCTCAGGGACAGTCTTGGTTCACGGGGAGCTGTTTTTT
>TRBV5-1|NA|TRBJ1-1|NA
CASRPGSGISEAFF
TGCGCCAGCCGCCCGGGTTCAGGTATATCGGAAGCTTTCTTT
>TRBV19|TRBD1|TRBJ2-5|NA
CASSKTGVETQYF
TGTGCCAGTAGTAAAACAGGGGTAGAGACCCAGTACTTC
>TRBV6-6|NA|TRBJ2-7|NA
CASSLTGRSYEQYF
TGTGCCAGCAGCCTGACAGGACGCTCCTACGAGCAGTACTTC
>TRBV7-2|NA|TRBJ2-1|few
CASSLGSSSYNEQFF
TGTGCCAGCAGCTTAGGCTCTAGCTCCTACAATGAGCAGTTCTTC
>TRBV2|NA|TRBJ1-1|few
CASSEMGNTEAFF
TGTGCCAGCAGTGAAATGGGGAACACTGAAGCTTTCTTT
>TRBV9|TRBD2|TRBJ2-5|NA
CASSPRTSGNEETQYF
TGTGCCAGCAGCCCTCGGACTAGCGGGAACGAAGAGACCCAGTACTTC
>TRBV9|TRBD1|TRBJ2-4|NA
CASNKGASENIQYF
TGTGCCAGCAACAAGGGGGCGAGTGAAAACATTCAGTACTTC
>TRBV20-1|NA|TRBJ1-1|NA
CSAMNTEAFF
TGCAGTGCTATGAACACTGAAGCTTTCTTT
>TRBV6-5|NA|TRBJ1-1|few
CASSYYTGTEAFF
TGTGCCAGCAGTTACTACACGGGTACTGAAGCTTTCTTT
>TRBV10-2|NA|TRBJ2-1|NA
CASSELGRGKNEQFF
TGCGCCAGCAGTGAACTTGGTCGGGGGAAGAATGAGCAGTTCTTC
>TRBV7-9|TRBD1|TRBJ1-5|NA
CASSRGTENTLGNQPQHF
TGTGCCAGCAGCCGTGGGACAGAGAATACCCTAGGGAATCAGCCCCAGCATTTT
>TRBV30|NA|TRBJ1-1|NA
CAWSPIGFWTEAFF
TGTGCCTGGAGTCCCATCGGGTTCTGGACTGAAGCTTTCTTT
>TRBV5-1|NA|TRBJ2-1|NA
CASSSDSGNEQFF
TGCGCCAGCAGCTCGGACTCGGGCAATGAGCAGTTCTTC
>TRBV10-2|NA|TRBJ2-1|NA
CASTLGGGGNEQFF
TGCGCCAGCACCCTTGGGGGAGGGGGGAATGAGCAGTTCTTC
>TRBV5-4|NA|TRBJ2-1|NA
CASSLGQGRNNEQFF
TGTGCCAGCAGCTTAGGCCAGGGGAGGAACAATGAGCAGTTCTTC
>TRBV7-6|NA|TRBJ2-3|NA
CASSLAILGDTQYF
TGTGCCAGCAGCTTAGCGATTTTGGGCGATACGCAGTATTTT
>TRBV10-2|NA|TRBJ1-2|NA
CASSESAGSDGYTF
TGCGCCAGCAGTGAGTCAGCAGGGAGCGATGGCTACACCTTC
>TRBV5-1|TRBD1|TRBJ2-7|NA
CASSPRTGLSYEQYF
TGCGCCAGCAGCCCCCGGACAGGGCTTTCCTACGAGCAGTACTTC
>TRBV18|NA|TRBJ2-7|few
CASSHYDSTYEQYF
TGTGCCAGCTCACATTATGACAGTACCTACGAGCAGTACTTC
>TRBV6-5|NA|TRBJ1-1|NA
CASFRGGPGEAFF
TGTGCCAGCTTTAGGGGGGGGCCGGGTGAAGCTTTCTTT
>TRBV7-9|TRBD2|TRBJ2-1|once
CASSLALAGTYNEQFF
TGTGCCAGCAGCTTAGCTCTAGCGGGTACCTACAATGAGCAGTTCTTC
>TRBV5-6|TRBD2|TRBJ2-3|many
CASSHTRGREDF
TGTGCCAGCAGCCATACACGGGGCCGGGAGGATTTT
>TRBV6-4|TRBD2|TRBJ2-2|NA
CASSALADGTGELFF
TGTGCCAGCAGTGCCCTAGCGGATGGAACCGGGGAGCTGTTTTTT
>TRBV5-1|TRBD1|TRBJ2-1|NA
CASSLADRGGNEQFF
TGCGCCAGCAGCTTGGCGGACAGGGGTGGCAATGAGCAGTTCTTC
>TRBV18|NA|TRBJ2-7|NA
CASSPLADRTLEQYF
TGTGCCAGCTCACCACTTGCCGACAGGACCCTCGAGCAGTACTTC
>TRBV29-1|NA|TRBJ2-3|NA
CSVATGWQTDTQYF
TGCAGCGTTGCGACAGGATGGCAAACAGATACGCAGTATTTT
>TRBV7-6|TRBD1|TRBJ1-4|NA
CASSLRGGRLNEKLFF
TGTGCCAGCAGCCTGCGAGGGGGCCGCCTTAATGAAAAACTGTTTTTT
>TRBV18|TRBD1|TRBJ2-2|NA
CASSPQGASGELFF
TGTGCCAGCTCACCGCAGGGGGCCAGCGGGGAGCTGTTTTTT
>TRBV28|NA|TRBJ2-3|once
CASSSPGVFTDTQYF
TGTGCCAGCAGTTCCCCTGGGGTTTTTACAGATACGCAGTATTTT
>TRBV6-5|TRBD2|TRBJ2-3|NA
CASSGGADTQYF
TGTGCCAGCAGCGGGGGGGCAGATACGCAGTATTTT
>TRBV28|NA|TRBJ1-5|NA
CASSLWGGSNQPQHF
TGTGCCAGCAGTTTATGGGGAGGAAGCAATCAGCCCCAGCATTTT
>TRBV5-1|NA|TRBJ1-1|NA
CASTTYLNTEAFF
TGCGCCAGCACGACGTACCTGAACACTGAAGCTTTCTTT
>TRBV4-1|TRBD1|TRBJ1-4|few
CASSQTRDSYEKLFF
TGCGCCAGCAGCCAAACCCGGGACAGTTATGAAAAACTGTTTTTT
>TRBV7-9|NA|TRBJ2-3|few
CASSLDLRNTQYF
TGTGCCAGCAGCTTAGACCTGCGGAATACGCAGTATTTT
>TRBV7-6|NA|TRBJ2-7|NA
CASSLNSATYEQYF
TGTGCCAGCAGCTTAAATTCAGCGACCTACGAGCAGTACTTC
>TRBV30|NA|TRBJ2-1|NA
CAWSRGRSYNEQFF
TGTGCCTGGAGTAGGGGCCGATCCTACAATGAGCAGTTCTTC
>TRBV5-1|NA|TRBJ1-2|NA
CASSLWGINYGYTF
TGCGCCAGCAGCTTGTGGGGGATTAACTATGGCTACACCTTC
>TRBV29-1|TRBD2|TRBJ2-3|few
CSDTSGSRNTQYF
TGCAGCGACACTAGCGGGAGTCGAAATACGCAGTATTTT
>TRBV19|NA|TRBJ2-7|NA
CASSKGPAESYEQYF
TGTGCCAGTAGTAAGGGTCCGGCGGAGTCCTACGAGCAGTACTTC
>TRBV29-1|NA|TRBJ2-7|NA
CSVSQTGGTEQYF
TGCAGCGTTTCCCAGACAGGCGGAACGGAGCAGTACTTC
>TRBV27|NA|TRBJ1-1|NA
CASSLPGRDEAFF
TGTGCCAGCAGTTTGCCCGGGCGGGATGAAGCTTTCTTT
>TRBV4-3|NA|TRBJ1-1|NA
CASSAFTRNTEAFF
TGCGCCAGCAGCGCATTCACGAGGAACACTGAAGCTTTCTTT
>TRBV18|NA|TRBJ2-7|NA
CASSPARRAVYEQYF
TGTGCCAGCTCACCAGCCAGGAGGGCCGTCTACGAGCAGTACTTC
>TRBV19|NA|TRBJ2-6|NA
CASSDYSGANVLTF
TGTGCCAGTAGCGACTACTCTGGGGCCAACGTCCTGACTTTC
>TRBV15|TRBD2|TRBJ2-2|once
CATSRIGTSGRTGELFF
TGTGCCACCAGCCGCATCGGGACTAGCGGGAGGACCGGGGAGCTGTTTTTT
>TRBV5-1|TRBD1|TRBJ2-1|few
CASSLGTGDVYNEQFF
TGCGCCAGCAGCTTGGGGACAGGGGATGTATACAATGAGCAGTTCTTC
>TRBV10-3|NA|TRBJ2-2|many
CAISEPPLRELFF
TGTGCCATCAGTGAGCCGCCCCTGCGGGAGCTGTTTTTT
>TRBV5-8|NA|TRBJ2-7|NA
CASSLSGTREQYF
TGTGCCAGCAGCTTATCGGGGACGAGGGAGCAGTACTTC
>TRBV5-1|NA|TRBJ2-1|NA
CASSIGGAPERDEQFF
TGCGCCAGCAGCATCGGAGGGGCCCCAGAGAGGGATGAGCAGTTCTTC
>TRBV4-1|NA|TRBJ1-5|NA
CASSQDGRNQPQHF
TGCGCCAGCAGCCAAGATGGGCGCAATCAGCCCCAGCATTTT